One T cell receptor (beta chain) is described in this entry. These data come from a study of blood T cell repertoires in COVID-19. Using immunoSEQ multiplex PCR, the repertoire was profiled, and TCRdb retains in-frame clones only, with some absent. Among tens of thousands of clones listed, about nine tenths were seen once. CDR1 and CDR2 from the germline V gene are MNHEY and SMNVEV (reference sequence). Trimming took 10 bases from V and 3 from J; bases not matched to a gene: 10. The CDR3 length is 15 residues. The rearrangement joins TRBV27 to TRBJ2-1, with 9 bases fitting TRBD2. The sequence was obtained from a woman aged 70-85 years with active COVID-19. Sequencing used peripheral blood. The CDR3 loop reads CATVAGDGGYNEQFF. The CDR3 coding sequence is TGTGCCACTGTAGCGGGAGACGGAGGCTACAATGAGCAGTTCTTC.